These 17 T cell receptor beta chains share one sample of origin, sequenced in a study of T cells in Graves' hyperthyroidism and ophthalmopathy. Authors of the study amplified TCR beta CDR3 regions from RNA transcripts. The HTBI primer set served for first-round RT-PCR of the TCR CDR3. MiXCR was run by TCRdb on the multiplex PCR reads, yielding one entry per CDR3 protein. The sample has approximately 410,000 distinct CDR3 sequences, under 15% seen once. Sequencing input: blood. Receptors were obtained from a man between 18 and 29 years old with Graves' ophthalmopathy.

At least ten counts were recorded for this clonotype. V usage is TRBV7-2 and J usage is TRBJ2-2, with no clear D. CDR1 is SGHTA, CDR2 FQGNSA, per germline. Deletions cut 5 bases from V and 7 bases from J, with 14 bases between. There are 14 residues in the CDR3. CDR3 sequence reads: CASSRTPGSGELFF. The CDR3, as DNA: TGTGCCAGCAGCCGGACGCCCGGAAGCGGGGAGCTGTTTTTT.

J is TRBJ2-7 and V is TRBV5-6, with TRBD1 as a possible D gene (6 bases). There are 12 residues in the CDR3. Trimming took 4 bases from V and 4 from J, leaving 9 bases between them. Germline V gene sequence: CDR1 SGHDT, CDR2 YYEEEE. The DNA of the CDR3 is TGTGCCAGCAGCGATCAGGGGTACGAGCAGTACTTC. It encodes CASSDQGYEQYF.

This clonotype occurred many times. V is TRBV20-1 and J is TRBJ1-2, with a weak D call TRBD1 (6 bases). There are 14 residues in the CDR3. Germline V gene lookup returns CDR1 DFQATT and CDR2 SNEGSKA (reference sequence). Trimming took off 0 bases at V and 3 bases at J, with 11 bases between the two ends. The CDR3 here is CSAREQDSHYGYTF. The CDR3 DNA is TGCAGTGCTAGAGAGCAGGACAGTCACTATGGCTACACCTTC.

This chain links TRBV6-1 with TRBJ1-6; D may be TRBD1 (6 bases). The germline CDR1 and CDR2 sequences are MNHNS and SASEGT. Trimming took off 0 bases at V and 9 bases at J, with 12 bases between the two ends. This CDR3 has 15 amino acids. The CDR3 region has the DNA TGTGCCAGCAGTGAAGCCGGGGGGCTGAGTTCACCCCTCCACTTT. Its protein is CASSEAGGLSSPLHF.

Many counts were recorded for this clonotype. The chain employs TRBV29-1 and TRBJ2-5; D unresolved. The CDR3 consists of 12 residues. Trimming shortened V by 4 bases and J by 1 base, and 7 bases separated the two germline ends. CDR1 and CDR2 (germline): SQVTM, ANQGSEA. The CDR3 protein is CSVGQSQETQYF. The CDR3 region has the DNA TGCAGCGTTGGCCAGAGCCAAGAGACCCAGTACTTC.

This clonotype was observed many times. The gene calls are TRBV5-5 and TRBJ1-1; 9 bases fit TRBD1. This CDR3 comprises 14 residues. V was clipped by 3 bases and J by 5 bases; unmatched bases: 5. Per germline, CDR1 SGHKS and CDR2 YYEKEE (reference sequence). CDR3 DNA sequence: TGTGCCAGCAGCTGGCGGGACAGGGAAACTGAAGCTTTCTTT. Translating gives CASSWRDRETEAFF.

The DNA for the CDR3 is TGTGCCAGCAGTGAACAAGGGGGGCCCGGACATACGCAGTATTTT. Encoded protein: CASSEQGGPGHTQYF. This rearrangement joins TRBV25-1 to TRBJ2-3; D may correspond to TRBD1 or TRBD2 (6 bases each). The V and J ends lost 2 bases and 7 bases respectively, with 16 bases between them. This CDR3 is built from 15 residues. From germline, CDR1 is MGHDK and CDR2 SYGVNS.

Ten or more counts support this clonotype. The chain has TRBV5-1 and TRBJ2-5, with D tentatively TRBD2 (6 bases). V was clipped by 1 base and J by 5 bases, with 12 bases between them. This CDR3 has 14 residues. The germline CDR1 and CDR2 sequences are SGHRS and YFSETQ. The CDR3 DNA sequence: TGCGCCAGCAGCTTGCGACTAGACGGGGAGACCCAGTACTTC. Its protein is CASSLRLDGETQYF.

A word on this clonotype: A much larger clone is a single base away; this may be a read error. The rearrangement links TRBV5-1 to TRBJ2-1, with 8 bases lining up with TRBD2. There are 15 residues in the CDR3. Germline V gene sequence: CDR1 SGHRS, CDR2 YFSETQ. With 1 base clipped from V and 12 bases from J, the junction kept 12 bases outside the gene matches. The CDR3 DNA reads TGCGCCAGCAGCTTGATACGGACTAGCCCGGATGGGCAGTTCTTC. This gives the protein CASSLIRTSPDGQFF.

The CDR3 protein is CATSDLVRDTDTQYF. CDR3 nucleotides: TGTGCCACCAGTGATTTGGTCAGAGACACAGATACGCAGTATTTT. This chain joins TRBV24-1 and TRBJ2-3; D remains unclear. The CDR3 has 15 residues. The V and J ends lost 0 bases and 2 bases respectively, with 8 bases between them. Germline lookup yields CDR1 KGHDR and CDR2 SFDVKD.

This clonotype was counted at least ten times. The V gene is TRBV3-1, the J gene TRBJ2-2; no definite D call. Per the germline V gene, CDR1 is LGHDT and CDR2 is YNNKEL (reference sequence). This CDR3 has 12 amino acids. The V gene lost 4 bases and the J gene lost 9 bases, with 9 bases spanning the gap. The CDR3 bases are TGTGCCAGCAGCCTCGGAGTCTGGGAGCTGTTTTTT. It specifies CASSLGVWELFF.

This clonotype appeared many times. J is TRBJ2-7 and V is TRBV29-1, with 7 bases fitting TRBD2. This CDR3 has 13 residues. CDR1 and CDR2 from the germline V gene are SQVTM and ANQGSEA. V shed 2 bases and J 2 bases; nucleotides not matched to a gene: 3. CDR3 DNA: TGCAGCGTTGAACAACTAGCGCCCTACGAGCAGTACTTC. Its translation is CSVEQLAPYEQYF.

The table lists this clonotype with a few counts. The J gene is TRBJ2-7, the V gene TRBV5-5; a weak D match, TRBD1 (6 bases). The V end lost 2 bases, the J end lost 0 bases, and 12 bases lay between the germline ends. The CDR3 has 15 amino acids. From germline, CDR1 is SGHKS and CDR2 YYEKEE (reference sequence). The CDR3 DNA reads TGTGCCAGCAGCTTCTACAGGGATGGCTCCTACGAGCAGTACTTC. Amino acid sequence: CASSFYRDGSYEQYF.

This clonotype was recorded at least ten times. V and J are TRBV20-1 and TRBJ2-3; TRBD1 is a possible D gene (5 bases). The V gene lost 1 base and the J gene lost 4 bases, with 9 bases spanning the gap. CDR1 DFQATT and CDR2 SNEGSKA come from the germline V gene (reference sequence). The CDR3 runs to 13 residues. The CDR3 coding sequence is TGCAGTGCTAGAGTGGCAGGGCCAGATACGCAGTATTTT. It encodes CSARVAGPDTQYF.

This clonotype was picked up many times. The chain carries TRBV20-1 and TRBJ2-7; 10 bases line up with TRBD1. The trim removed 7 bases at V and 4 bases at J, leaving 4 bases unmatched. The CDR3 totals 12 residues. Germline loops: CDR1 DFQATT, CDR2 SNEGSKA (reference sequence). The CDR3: CSVRTGGYEQYF. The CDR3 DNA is TGCAGTGTTCGGACAGGGGGTTACGAGCAGTACTTC.

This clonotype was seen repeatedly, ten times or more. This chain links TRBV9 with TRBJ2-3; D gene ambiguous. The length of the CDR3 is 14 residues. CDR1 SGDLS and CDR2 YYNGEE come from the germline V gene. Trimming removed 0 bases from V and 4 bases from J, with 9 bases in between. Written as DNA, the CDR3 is TGTGCCAGCAGCGTAGCCCGGGCCGCAGATACGCAGTATTTT. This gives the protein CASSVARAADTQYF.

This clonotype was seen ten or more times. The CDR3 DNA is TGCAGTGCTAGAGATAGACTAGCGGGGGGGCGAGGTGAGCAGTTCTTC. It translates to CSARDRLAGGRGEQFF. The V call is TRBV20-1, the J call TRBJ2-1; 14 bases map to TRBD2. There are 16 residues in the CDR3. Losses at the gene ends were 0 bases for V and 9 bases for J; bases not matched to a gene: 7. In germline, CDR1 is DFQATT, CDR2 SNEGSKA (reference sequence).